The 16 T cell receptor beta chains reported below all come from one sample, sequenced in a study of CD8 T cells in ankylosing spondylitis. TCRdb recomputed calls from the 5' RACE reads with MiXCR, one row per CDR3 protein. The sample consists of tens of thousands of distinct CDR3 sequences, 2.5% to 3% of them appearing once. The specimen was blood, either unsorted or a sorted T cell fraction (not recorded which). The receptors originated from a female donor with ankylosing spondylitis or in good health (not recorded which).

This clonotype was observed many times. This chain joins TRBV9 and TRBJ2-7; the match to TRBD1 covers 9 bases. The CDR3 has 14 amino acids. The junction had 3 bases not matched to a gene; V was cut back by 3 bases and J by 2 bases. From germline, CDR1 is SGDLS and CDR2 YYNGEE. This chain's CDR3 is CASSDRDRAYEQYF. As DNA, the CDR3 is TGTGCCAGCAGCGACCGGGACAGGGCCTACGAGCAGTACTTC.

This clonotype was observed many times. This chain joins TRBV9 and TRBJ1-2; weak D call: TRBD1 (6 bases). This CDR3 is 14 amino acids long. V lost 4 bases to trimming and J lost 6 bases, with 16 bases between them. Germline assignment: CDR1 SGDLS and CDR2 YYNGEE. CDR3 protein: CASSPHSGDHGYTF. The CDR3 coding sequence is TGTGCCAGCAGCCCACATTCAGGGGATCATGGCTACACCTTC.

This clonotype was recorded at least ten times. This chain uses TRBV9 with TRBJ2-6, with D uncertain. Germline lookup yields CDR1 SGDLS and CDR2 YYNGEE. This CDR3 contains 16 residues. The germline V and J ends were trimmed by 0 bases and 0 bases, with 7 bases remaining between them. CDR3 DNA: TGTGCCAGCAGCGTAGGCAGTGTCTCTGGGGCCAACGTCCTGACTTTC. This sequence encodes CASSVGSVSGANVLTF.

This clonotype has ten or more counts. CDR3 nucleotides: TGTGCCAGCAGCGCAGGACCACTAGTCGTCGATGAGCAGTTCTTC. It specifies CASSAGPLVVDEQFF. The V gene is TRBV9, the J gene TRBJ2-1; TRBD2 is a possible D gene (5 bases). The CDR3 sequence is 15 residues long. Between the trimmed V and J ends, which lost 3 bases and 8 bases, there was a span of 18 bases. CDR1 SGDLS and CDR2 YYNGEE come from the germline V gene. Full variable domain (rest looked up from reference TRBV9 and TRBJ2-1): DSGVTQTPKHLITATGQRVTLRCSPRSGDLSVYWYQQSLDQGLQFLIQYYNGEERAKGNILERFSAQQFPDLHSELNLSSLELGDSALYFCASSAGPLVVDEQFFGPGTRLTVL.

This clonotype appeared many times. V gene TRBV9 combines with J gene TRBJ2-5; D may correspond to TRBD1 or TRBD2 (5 bases each). V shed 5 bases and J shed 2 bases, with 10 bases lying between them. Germline CDR1 is SGDLS and CDR2 is YYNGEE. The CDR3 is 13 residues long. DNA of the CDR3: TGTGCCAGCAGTGGGGGTCTACAAGAGACCCAGTACTTC. It codes for CASSGGLQETQYF.

This clonotype was observed at least ten times. This rearrangement joins TRBV9 to TRBJ1-1, with D possibly being TRBD1 (6 bases). From germline, CDR1 is SGDLS and CDR2 YYNGEE. V lost 1 base and J lost 3, with 13 bases in between. The CDR3 loop spans 15 amino acids. CDR3 protein: CASSVTGQTYTEAFF. The CDR3 DNA is TGTGCCAGCAGCGTAACAGGGCAGACGTACACTGAAGCTTTCTTT.

This chain joins TRBV9 and TRBJ2-3; tentative D call: TRBD2 (5 bases). This CDR3 is built from 16 residues. The germline V and J ends were trimmed by 5 bases and 3 bases, with 19 bases remaining between them. Per germline, CDR1 SGDLS and CDR2 YYNGEE. Here the CDR3 DNA reads TGTGCCAGCAGTTCTTTGAGCGGCCCCGGTACAGATACGCAGTATTTT. Amino acid sequence: CASSSLSGPGTDTQYF.

This clonotype has at least ten counts. The V call is TRBV9, the J call TRBJ2-1; D gene uncertain. CDR3 size: 14 residues. Germline V CDR1 and CDR2: SGDLS, YYNGEE. Between the trimmed V and J ends, which lost 1 base and 6 bases, there was a span of 11 bases. CDR3 sequence (DNA): TGTGCCAGCAGCGTACCCCCCGACGGCAATGAGCAGTTCTTC. It codes for CASSVPPDGNEQFF.

This clonotype was seen repeatedly, ten times or more. The V gene is TRBV9, the J gene TRBJ2-1; D gene ambiguous. Germline CDR1 SGDLS, CDR2 YYNGEE. CDR3 length: 16 residues. Trimming took 0 bases from V and 5 from J, leaving 15 bases between them. The DNA of the CDR3 is TGTGCCAGCAGCGTAGGTCGTGGTTGGTTGGACAATGAGCAGTTCTTC. The encoded protein is CASSVGRGWLDNEQFF.

A remark on this clonotype: A much more abundant neighbour one base away suggests this may be a read error. The chain combines TRBV9 with TRBJ2-1, with 13 bases identical to TRBD2. Germline trimming cut 4 bases from V and 8 bases from J; bases unmatched to any gene: 9. This CDR3 comprises 16 residues. In germline, CDR1 is SGDLS, CDR2 YYNGEE. The CDR3 loop reads CASSPRGLAGRHEQFF. CDR3 DNA: TGTGCCAGCAGCCCTCGGGGACTAGCGGGACGGCATGAGCAGTTCTTC.

This clonotype was observed many times. This sequence joins TRBV9 and TRBJ2-2; D remains unclear. The length of the CDR3 is 15 residues. V shed 0 bases and J shed 6 bases, with 12 bases lying between them. Germline loops: CDR1 SGDLS, CDR2 YYNGEE. The CDR3 bases are TGTGCCAGCAGCGTAGTACCGGAGTCTGCCGGGGAGCTGTTTTTT. Translation: CASSVVPESAGELFF.

This clonotype was counted many times. The CDR3 is CASSARTGTDTQYF. The CDR3 nucleotides are TGTGCCAGCAGCGCCAGGACAGGCACAGATACGCAGTATTTT. The chain employs TRBV9 and TRBJ2-3; D perhaps matches TRBD1 (6 bases). Trimming stripped 3 bases from V and 1 base from J, with 9 bases between. Per the germline V gene, CDR1 is SGDLS and CDR2 is YYNGEE. The CDR3 has 14 amino acids.

This clonotype was seen ten or more times. The gene calls are TRBV9 and TRBJ1-4; tentative D call: TRBD1 (6 bases). CDR1 and CDR2 from the germline V gene are SGDLS and YYNGEE. The ends were cut back, 0 bases at V and 7 bases at J, with 13 bases in the middle. The CDR3 extends over 15 amino acids. CDR3 sequence reads: CASSVGQVEGEKLFF. CDR3 DNA sequence: TGTGCCAGCAGCGTAGGACAGGTGGAGGGTGAAAAACTGTTTTTT.

This clonotype showed up many times. V is TRBV9 and J is TRBJ1-6, with D perhaps matching TRBD1 (5 bases). V was cut by 4 bases and J by 8 bases, with 16 bases left in between. This CDR3 is built from 15 residues. The germline V gene has CDR1 SGDLS and CDR2 YYNGEE. The CDR3 region has the DNA TGTGCCAGCAGCCCGAGGGACTTTCCGGATTCACCCCTCCACTTT. Translated: CASSPRDFPDSPLHF. Combining the CDR3 with reference TRBV9 and TRBJ1-6 gives the whole variable domain DSGVTQTPKHLITATGQRVTLRCSPRSGDLSVYWYQQSLDQGLQFLIQYYNGEERAKGNILERFSAQQFPDLHSELNLSSLELGDSALYFCASSPRDFPDSPLHFGNGTRLTVT.

This clonotype came up many times. The rearrangement joins TRBV9 to TRBJ2-1; D not resolved. V was cut by 4 bases and J by 5 bases, with 10 bases left in between. Per germline, CDR1 SGDLS and CDR2 YYNGEE. CDR3 size: 13 residues. The CDR3 loop reads CASSQGRNNEQFF. Written as DNA, the CDR3 is TGTGCCAGCAGCCAAGGCAGGAACAATGAGCAGTTCTTC.

The sample holds many counts of this clonotype. V usage is TRBV9 and J usage is TRBJ1-5, with D possibly TRBD1 on 5 matching bases. Germline assignment: CDR1 SGDLS and CDR2 YYNGEE. This CDR3 region has 17 residues. With 0 bases removed from V and 0 bases from J, the gap between germline ends came to 13 bases. Here the CDR3 reads CASSVGAGPYSNQPQHF. CDR3 in DNA: TGTGCCAGCAGCGTAGGGGCAGGGCCTTATAGCAATCAGCCCCAGCATTTT.